The source of this T cell receptor (beta chain) is a study of blood T cells in healthy people across ages (dated by TCRdb to the mid-2010s). Looking at the study overall: In model experiments, template switching captured about one uniquely barcoded TCR beta cDNA molecule for every two T cells. To avoid experimental bias, donors of different ages were distributed randomly across sequencing lanes. Using the same blood draw, the study looked at two additional independent replicas of 1 million unique cDNA reads for two donors, one aged 18 to 30 and the other aged 80 or older. The donors were split into four age groups: young (average about 15 years), middle-aged (about 40), aged (approximately 59) and long-lived (roughly 88). Using deep sequencing normalized with unique cDNA molecular identifiers, the study measured how TCR beta repertoire diversity changes with age.

This clonotype was recorded many times. The clone's antigen remains unknown. The sample holds no much larger clone one base away, and base qualities are not on file. The receptor library was made with 5' RACE. A second about 7 to 12 cycle PCR used a sample-barcoded 5' primer and a J-beta primer mix. A template-switch 5' adaptor carrying 12 random nucleotides introduced a unique molecular identifier onto each TCR beta cDNA molecule. Each sample yielded at least 3 million CDR3-containing paired-end reads. All of the RNA was converted into first-strand cDNA using the Mint cDNA synthesis kit, with a TRBC-specific oligonucleotide serving as the primer. Following uracil-DNA glycosylase treatment, all cDNA underwent a first 18-cycle PCR with the universal primers M1SS and BC2_uni_R. The authors processed their data as follows. Each sample was normalized by randomly selecting 1 million high-quality reads, each carrying a distinct molecular identifier. Reads sharing molecular identifiers were discarded rather than binned into consensus sequences. MiTCR, set to a Q25 quality threshold and the strictest error-elimination algorithm, was used for CDR3 identification, clonotype clustering and error correction. A nonparametric unseen species model using Euler transformation provided a lower-bound estimate of total TCR beta diversity. Using fastp at Q25 and MiXCR, TCRdb reprocessed the public reads and kept productive beta chains. Rows with one shared CDR3 protein collapse into an entry with the most common genes and DNA. TCRdb, rather than the study authors, made the V and J calls. Counted in this sample were fewer than 2 million distinct CDR3 sequences; about 39% of them appeared once. The leading ten clones occupy more than 20% of the sample.

The research as a whole found: The CMV infection status of donors was not known, potentially confounding age-related changes in expanded clonotypes. Compared with the aged group, the long-lived group had more naive CD4+ T cells, fewer expanded clones and increased TCR diversity, a pattern suggesting age selection. Estimates of total diversity based on one million sequenced T cells were considered lower bounds and underestimates. Observed TCR beta diversity correlated strongly with the percentage of naive T cells measured by flow cytometry. Because profiling used bulk unsorted PBMCs, naive and antigen-experienced compartments could not be compared conclusively. As age increased, observed TCR beta diversity per million T cells dropped in a roughly linear way, and a significant reduction was already evident by age 40.

Systemically healthy Caucasian individuals from Russia, 35 to 50 in total and aged about 6 to 95 years, were included as donors. Each donor gave roughly 11 milliliters of peripheral blood, drawn into EDTA-treated Vacutainer tubes. Ficoll-Paque density-gradient centrifugation was used to isolate PBMCs, with at least 6.5 million obtained per sample. Total RNA, at least 5.5 micrograms per sample, was extracted from PBMCs with Trizol reagent. The percentages of naive CD45RAhigh/CD27high T cells were determined by flow cytometry on a PBMC aliquot from every donor. CDR1 and CDR2 are read off the germline V gene as SGHTA and FQGNSA. Trimmed from V: 4 bases; trimmed from J: 0 bases; junction bases lacking a gene match: 5. The CDR3 sequence holds 15 residues, the cysteine and phenylalanine included. The CDR3 DNA has 45 bases and is translated from base 1.

The sequenced sample was blood. The sequence is built from TRBV7-2 and TRBJ2-7, and 8 junction bases match TRBD1. The clonotype comes from a human donor in good health. The nucleotides read TGTGCCAGCAGCTCCAGGACAGGGAGCTCCTACGAGCAGTACTTC. This translates into CASSSRTGSSYEQYF.